This T cell receptor (beta chain) derives from a study of PD-L1 blockade in urothelial cancer. Study summary: Blood was subjected to analysis at 3 weeks (second dose) and 6 weeks following treatment start. Peripheral blood specimens exhibited a median yield of around 140,000 T cells. Study results and limitations: Better survival was predicted by below-median pretreatment blood TCR clonality.

Sample contribution per patient ranged from 1 to 8, covering pretreatment and on-treatment. As regards this clone: As yet, its antigen is unknown.

Sequencing was performed with immunoSEQ multiplex PCR; in TCRdb, only in-frame clones are kept and a portion is missing. Among 29,000 or so clones listed, more than 75% were seen once. This CDR3 is 16 amino acids long. Germline assignment: CDR1 GTSNPN and CDR2 SVGIG (reference sequence). V lost 2 bases and J lost 1, with 17 bases in between. J is TRBJ2-5 and V is TRBV30; maybe TRBD2 (5 bases). The sample in question was PBMCs, obtained around atezolizumab (anti-PD-L1) treatment. This clonotype was obtained from a man over 45 with urothelial cancer. CDR3 nucleotides: TGTGCCTGGAGTATGATGAGGGCCAGCATCCAAGAGACCCAGTACTTC. It codes for CAWSMMRASIQETQYF.